Listed below are T cell receptor beta chains from one sample, sequenced in a study of blood T cells in healthy people across ages. TCRdb redid the calling of the 5' RACE reads with MiXCR, one entry per CDR3 protein. Of roughly 800,000 distinct CDR3 sequences in the sample, roughly 64% were seen once. Sequenced material: blood. These receptors all come from a man aged 30 to 45 in good health. CDR3s include the opening cysteine and the closing phenylalanine or tryptophan. A D gene is named only where the DNA matches it firmly. Size values are once, few and many counts, or a class for expanded clones, and some rows have none.

d_call clone_size j_call v_call cdr3_aa cdr3_nt
NA NA TRBJ1-2 TRBV6-2/TRBV6-3 CASSYSGNGYTF TGTGCCAGCAGTTACTCGGGGAATGGCTACACCTTC
NA few TRBJ1-1 TRBV12-3/TRBV12-4 CASRGNRGVEAFF TGTGCCAGCAGGGGGAATCGAGGGGTAGAAGCTTTCTTT
NA many TRBJ2-5 TRBV4-3 CASSQVVQETQYF TGCGCCAGCAGCCAAGTAGTACAAGAGACCCAGTACTTC
NA NA TRBJ2-3 TRBV7-2 CASSLHGDTSTDTQYF TGTGCCAGCAGCTTACACGGGGATACTAGCACAGATACGCAGTATTTT
NA NA TRBJ2-3 TRBV28 CAIAVISTDTQYF TGTGCCATCGCGGTGATTAGCACAGATACGCAGTATTTT
NA NA TRBJ1-5 TRBV2 CASSEDGANGRPQHF TGTGCCAGCAGTGAGGACGGGGCAAACGGGAGGCCCCAGCATTTT
NA NA TRBJ2-2 TRBV7-9 CASSLVVSGELFF TGTGCCAGCAGCTTAGTTGTGAGCGGGGAGCTGTTTTTT
TRBD1 NA TRBJ1-5 TRBV20-1 CSATHTRGQGDQPQHF TGCAGTGCTACACACACCAGGGGGCAGGGGGATCAGCCCCAGCATTTT
TRBD1 few TRBJ1-1 TRBV7-8 CASSLVRAGQLDTEAFF TGTGCCAGCAGCTTAGTGCGGGCGGGACAGTTAGACACTGAAGCTTTCTTT
TRBD2 NA TRBJ2-5 TRBV4-2 CASSQGSGGRETQYF TGTGCCAGCAGCCAAGGAAGCGGGGGGAGAGAGACCCAGTACTTC
TRBD1 NA TRBJ1-2 TRBV5-1 CASSLTGQGSYGYTF TGCGCCAGCAGCTTGACGGGACAGGGAAGCTATGGCTACACCTTC
NA NA TRBJ1-2 TRBV4-1 CASSQDVRQREGGYTF TGCGCCAGCAGCCAAGACGTCCGACAGAGGGAGGGAGGCTACACCTTC
NA NA TRBJ2-1 TRBV20-1 CSAKRGGSAGYNEQFF TGCAGTGCTAAGAGGGGGGGGAGTGCGGGCTACAATGAGCAGTTCTTC
NA NA TRBJ2-5 TRBV12-3/TRBV12-4 CASGKRTAEQETQYF TGTGCCAGCGGAAAAAGGACAGCCGAACAAGAGACCCAGTACTTC
TRBD1 once TRBJ1-1 TRBV20-1 CSASKTGGGTEAFF TGCAGTGCTAGCAAGACAGGGGGTGGTACTGAAGCTTTCTTT
TRBD2 few TRBJ2-3 TRBV4-2 CASSHPTSGGGTDTQYF TGTGCCAGCAGCCATCCGACTAGCGGGGGAGGCACAGATACGCAGTATTTT